One sample yielded the 4 T cell receptor beta chains listed below, sequenced in a study of shared clonotypes between healthy human individuals. In the naive CD8 group, cells lacked CD45RO and were positively selected for CCR7, so terminally differentiated effector memory CD45RA+ cells were left out. Repertoires were generated with immunoSEQ multiplex PCR, while TCRdb's copy carries only in-frame clones and drops some. There are about 600,000 clones in the sample; less than 97% occur only once, and 0.085% to 0.11% lies in the top ten. Material for sequencing was naive CD8+ T cells sorted from blood. The receptors here all came from a woman in her 30s in good health.

In its sample, this clone was seen once. This chain joins TRBV5-4 and TRBJ2-1; TRBD2 agrees at 11 bases. Germline assignment: CDR1 SGHNT and CDR2 YYREEE (reference sequence). The CDR3 has 15 residues. J gave up 7 bases and V 4 bases, and 7 bases lay outside the gene matches. The CDR3 spells CASSILSGRVNEQFF. CDR3 DNA sequence: TGTGCCAGCAGCATCCTTAGCGGGAGGGTTAATGAGCAGTTCTTC.

The gene calls are TRBV7-3 and TRBJ2-2, with TRBD2 matching over 14 bases. V gave up 2 bases and J gave up 5 bases; unmatched junction bases: 10. The CDR3 length is 19 residues. Germline CDR1 reads SGHTA; CDR2 reads FQGTGA. In DNA form, the CDR3 reads TGTGCCAGCAGCTTAGGTCCGACTAGCGGGAGGGTTTGGACCGGGGAGCTGTTTTTT. Protein product: CASSLGPTSGRVWTGELFF.

Worth noting for this clone: Other nucleotide sequences from this sample produce the same CDR3. V and J are TRBV5-4 and TRBJ1-1, with no clear D. This CDR3 comprises 12 residues. Trimming removed 0 bases at V and 5 bases at J, with 5 bases between. CDR1 and CDR2 from the germline V gene are SGHNT and YYREEE (reference sequence). The CDR3 DNA sequence: TGTGCCAGCAGCTTGGTAGGAACTGAAGCTTTCTTT. Protein: CASSLVGTEAFF.

The chain joins TRBV28 to TRBJ2-7; either TRBD1 or TRBD2 may supply D (5 bases each). CDR3 length: 12 residues. Germline V gives CDR1 MDHEN, CDR2 SYDVKM. V was trimmed by 6 bases and J by 7 bases, leaving 13 bases between them. CDR3 sequence: CASRDPEGEQYF. CDR3 in DNA: TGTGCCAGCAGAGACCCCGAGGGGGAGCAGTACTTC. Full variable domain (missing parts from reference TRBV28 and TRBJ2-7): DVKVTQSSRYLVKRTGEKVFLECVQDMDHENMFWYRQDPGLGLRLIYFSYDVKMKEKGDIPEGYSVSREKKERFSLILESASTNQTSMYLCASRDPEGEQYFGPGTRLTVT.